These 14 T cell receptor beta chains were sequenced from one sample in a study of blood T cell repertoires in COVID-19. Clones were sequenced by immunoSEQ multiplex PCR, and TCRdb holds only the in-frame ones, with some missing. The sample carries about 240,000 clones, approximately 85% recorded once. The sample comprised peripheral blood. The receptors shown here come from a man older than 75 with acute or convalescent COVID-19.

The chain links TRBV6-1 to TRBJ2-2, with TRBD1 as a possible D gene (5 bases). V lost 4 bases and J lost 4, with 22 bases in between. The CDR3 totals 18 residues. Germline CDR1 and CDR2: MNHNS and SASEGT. CDR3: CASSGSFGRRARTGELFF. DNA of the CDR3: TGTGCCAGCAGTGGCTCCTTTGGGCGCAGGGCCCGCACCGGGGAGCTGTTTTTT.

The genes are TRBV5-6 and TRBJ1-1; tentative D call: TRBD1 (5 bases). The CDR3 extends over 13 amino acids. Germline CDR1 SGHDT, CDR2 YYEEEE. V was cut by 4 bases and J by 6 bases, with 13 bases left in between. Here the CDR3 DNA reads TGTGCCAGCAGCCGGACTGGAGGGGCTGAAGCTTTCTTT. Protein sequence: CASSRTGGAEAFF.

This clone was counted once. The chain has TRBV28 and TRBJ1-2; no clear D. CDR3 size: 12 residues. Trimming stripped 5 bases from V and 5 bases from J, with 9 bases between. Germline assignment: CDR1 MDHEN and CDR2 SYDVKM. CDR3 sequence reads: CASSATEYGYTF. The CDR3 nucleotides are TGTGCCAGCAGTGCGACGGAGTATGGCTACACCTTC.

The J gene is TRBJ2-2, the V gene TRBV2; 7 nucleotides align to TRBD1. V lost 4 bases, J lost 10 bases, and 21 bases stayed unmatched. Germline loops: CDR1 SNHLY, CDR2 FYNNEI. This CDR3 is 18 amino acids long. CDR3 loop: CASSAPYQGVYKVSELFF. The CDR3 DNA sequence: TGTGCCAGCAGTGCCCCTTACCAGGGGGTGTACAAGGTTTCGGAGCTGTTTTTT.

The table lists this clone with a count of one. The chain carries TRBV24-1 and TRBJ1-5, with D possibly being TRBD1 (6 bases). The CDR3 length is 16 residues. Germline V CDR1 and CDR2: KGHDR, SFDVKD. Trimming took off 6 bases at V and 1 base at J, with 15 bases between the two ends. The chain's CDR3 is CATSRGGRMSNQPQHF. The CDR3 DNA follows: TGTGCCACCAGTCGTGGGGGCAGGATGAGCAATCAGCCCCAGCATTTT.

The rearrangement uses TRBV7-8 and TRBJ1-5; D is perhaps TRBD1 (5 bases). This CDR3 spans 15 amino acids. Germline loops: CDR1 SGHVS, CDR2 FQNEAQ. Deletions cut 5 bases from V and 3 bases from J, with 14 bases between. The CDR3: CASSTPGLPNQPQHF. CDR3 nucleotides: TGTGCCAGCAGCACACCGGGACTCCCCAATCAGCCCCAGCATTTT.

The V gene is TRBV4-1, the J gene TRBJ1-2; 7 nucleotides agree with TRBD1. The trim removed 1 base at V and 7 bases at J, leaving 6 bases unmatched. The CDR3 runs to 14 residues. Germline V CDR1 and CDR2: MGHRA, YSYEKL. The CDR3 here is CASSQAFQGGGYTF. As DNA, the CDR3 is TGCGCCAGCAGCCAAGCGTTCCAGGGGGGTGGCTACACCTTC.

This clone was counted between two and nine times. This sequence joins TRBV6-6 and TRBJ1-4; D may be TRBD1 (6 bases). The V gene's germline CDR1 is MNHNY and CDR2 SVGAGI (reference sequence). The CDR3 is 14 amino acids. Trimming removed 2 bases from V and 4 bases from J, with 8 bases in between. The CDR3 nucleotides are TGTGCCAGCAGTTACACAGGGATTAATGAAAAACTGTTTTTT. This gives the protein CASSYTGINEKLFF.

The V and J genes are TRBV5-1 and TRBJ1-1; maybe TRBD1 (6 bases). V lost 4 bases to trimming and J lost 4 bases, with 11 bases between them. The CDR3 extends over 13 amino acids. CDR1 is SGHRS and CDR2 is YFSETQ in the germline V gene. The CDR3 reads CASSAGTTTEAFF. As DNA, the CDR3 is TGCGCCAGCAGCGCCGGGACAACCACTGAAGCTTTCTTT.

The chain is built from TRBV19 and TRBJ2-2; no clear D. The CDR3 covers 16 residues. The V and J ends lost 2 bases and 8 bases respectively, with 18 bases between them. Looked up from germline, CDR1 is LNHDA and CDR2 is SQIVND (reference sequence). CDR3 sequence: CASSIRSPGGNGELFF. CDR3 nucleotides: TGTGCCAGTAGTATAAGGAGTCCGGGTGGTAATGGGGAGCTGTTTTTT.

The chain links TRBV5-6 to TRBJ1-6; 7 bases align to TRBD1. The V gene end was trimmed by 4 bases and the J gene end by 7 bases; junction bases not matched to a gene: 5. Per germline, CDR1 SGHDT and CDR2 YYEEEE. The CDR3 runs to 14 residues. DNA of the CDR3: TGTGCCAGCAGCCCCGGGACAGAGAATTCACCCCTCCACTTT. Translation: CASSPGTENSPLHF.

CDR3 sequence: CASSRGRENTEAFF. The CDR3 DNA sequence: TGTGCCAGCAGCCGCGGACGGGAGAACACTGAAGCTTTCTTT. The chain joins TRBV5-4 to TRBJ1-1; D call uncertain. V gave up 4 bases and J gave up 1 base, with 11 bases separating them. The CDR3 sequence is 14 residues long. CDR1 SGHNT and CDR2 YYREEE come from the germline V gene (reference sequence).

V is TRBV6-5 and J is TRBJ1-6; 7 bases agree with TRBD1. Germline assignment: CDR1 MNHEY and CDR2 SVGAGI. The CDR3 contains 15 residues. J lost 9 bases, V lost 2 bases, and 7 bases had no gene match. CDR3 amino acids: CASSYTTGVSSPLHF. The CDR3 coding sequence is TGTGCCAGCAGTTACACCACAGGGGTGAGTTCACCCCTCCACTTT.

This rearrangement joins TRBV28 to TRBJ2-1, with D perhaps matching TRBD1 (5 bases). The germline V gene has CDR1 MDHEN and CDR2 SYDVKM. CDR3 length: 15 amino acids. Trimming shortened V by 5 bases and J by 0 bases, and 11 bases separated the two germline ends. Here the CDR3 DNA reads TGTGCCAGCAGTGCGACAGTGAGCTCCTACAATGAGCAGTTCTTC. This gives the protein CASSATVSSYNEQFF.